This TCR beta chain was sequenced in a study of blood T cells in healthy people across ages. A second PCR of 7 to 11 cycles used a sample-barcoded 5' primer and a J-beta primer mix. Each sample yielded at least 2.5 million CDR3-containing paired-end reads. Each CDR3 protein is one row after TCRdb ran MiXCR on the 5' RACE reads. The sample yields approximately 1,000,000 distinct CDR3 sequences, roughly two fifths seen once. Broader study findings: Unsorted PBMCs prevented conclusive naive versus antigen-experienced comparison. Estimates of total diversity, which came from one million sequenced T cells, were considered to be underestimates.

No fewer than 7 million PBMCs went into each sample. The CDR3 contains 14 residues. V shed 4 bases, J shed 8 bases, and the junction held 10 bases outside the gene matches. A remark on this clonotype: Its target is unknown.

The sample taken for sequencing was blood. The chain has TRBV12-3 or TRBV12-4 and TRBJ1-2; the match to TRBD1 covers 7 bases. The TCR comes from a man younger than 35 in good health. The CDR3, as DNA: TGTGCCAGCAGTTCCCGACGACAGGGAGGGGGCTACACCTTC. Translated, it gives CASSSRRQGGGYTF.